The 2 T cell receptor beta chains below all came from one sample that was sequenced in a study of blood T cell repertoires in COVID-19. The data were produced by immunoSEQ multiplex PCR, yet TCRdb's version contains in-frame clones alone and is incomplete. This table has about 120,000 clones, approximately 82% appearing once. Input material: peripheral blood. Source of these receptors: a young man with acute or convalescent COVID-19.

The DNA of the CDR3 is TGTGCCAGCAGCGTAGTGTCAGACTCTGGAAACACCATATATTTT. Translated, it gives CASSVVSDSGNTIYF. The chain has TRBV9 and TRBJ1-3; D unclear. The CDR3 is 15 amino acids. The V gene's germline CDR1 is SGDLS and CDR2 YYNGEE. V gave up 0 bases and J gave up 0 bases, with 7 bases separating them.

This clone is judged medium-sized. CDR3 nucleotide sequence: TGTGCCTGGAGGGACAGGGGGGGCTACACCTTC. Protein product: CAWRDRGGYTF. The V gene is TRBV30, the J gene TRBJ1-2; 10 nucleotides match TRBD1. CDR3 length: 11 residues. Per germline, CDR1 GTSNPN and CDR2 SVGIG (reference sequence). V gave up 3 bases and J gave up 8 bases; unmatched junction bases: 0. Combining the CDR3 with reference TRBV30 and TRBJ1-2 gives the whole variable domain SQTIHQWPATLVQPVGSPLSLECTVEGTSNPNLYWYRQAAGRGLQLLFYSVGIGQISSEVPQNLSASRPQDRQFILSSKKLLLSDSGFYLCAWRDRGGYTFGSGTRLTVV.